One and the same sample provided the 18 T cell receptor beta chains below, sequenced in a study of cytomegalovirus exposure and HLA in healthy donors. A multiplex PCR was run with 60 Vbeta primers and 13 Jbeta primers. The protocol was immunoSEQ multiplex PCR, while the TCRdb copy is restricted to in-frame clones and leaves out a portion. The repertoire has under 150,000 clones, about four fifths of them found once; the top ten carry approximately 0.97%. Sample: PBMCs. The source of these receptors is a human donor in good health.

The V and J genes are TRBV6-5 and TRBJ2-5; D gene uncertain. Germline lookup yields CDR1 MNHEY and CDR2 SVGAGI. V lost 7 bases and J lost 4, with 7 bases in between. The CDR3 runs 11 residues. As DNA, the CDR3 is TGTGCCAGCAACCGAGGAGAGACCCAGTACTTC. It encodes CASNRGETQYF.

Turning to this clone: At one boundary the junction diverges from the germline segment, which might be a read error. The chain couples TRBV10-2 to TRBJ1-6; 7 positions agree with TRBD1. Germline V CDR1 and CDR2: WSHSY, SAAADI. CDR3 length equals 12 residues. This chain's CDR3 is CASTEGAAPLHF. The CDR3, as DNA: TGCGCCAGCACTGAGGGGGCCGCACCCCTCCACTTT.

This rearrangement joins TRBV5-6 to TRBJ2-3, with no clear D. The CDR3 has 14 amino acids. V lost 3 bases to trimming and J lost 2 bases, with 10 bases between them. CDR1 is SGHDT, CDR2 YYEEEE, per germline. CDR3 sequence (DNA): TGTGCCAGCAGCTCTCGCTCTATCACAGATACGCAGTATTTT. It codes for CASSSRSITDTQYF.

The rearrangement uses TRBV10-2 and TRBJ1-2, with a weak D call TRBD1 (6 bases). With 2 bases removed from V and 8 bases from J, the gap between germline ends came to 18 bases. Germline V lookup: CDR1 WSHSY, CDR2 SAAADI. CDR3 length equals 15 residues. Here the CDR3 reads CASSERGEGRGGYTF. CDR3 sequence (DNA): TGCGCCAGCAGTGAGAGAGGTGAGGGCAGGGGCGGCTACACCTTC.

V usage is TRBV2 and J usage is TRBJ1-2, with a tentative D call TRBD1 (6 bases). The V gene lost 5 bases and the J gene lost 4 bases, with 17 bases spanning the gap. This CDR3 comprises 15 residues. The germline V gene has CDR1 SNHLY and CDR2 FYNNEI. The CDR3: CASSYPGGRVYGYTF. CDR3 in DNA: TGTGCCAGCAGTTATCCCGGGGGGCGAGTCTATGGCTACACCTTC.

V and J are TRBV28 and TRBJ2-7; 7 nucleotides agree with TRBD1. Trimming took 5 bases from V and 2 from J; bases not matched to a gene: 6. Per the germline V gene, CDR1 is MDHEN and CDR2 is SYDVKM. The CDR3 has 14 amino acids. The CDR3 here is CASSQRGPPYEQYF. In nucleotides, the CDR3 is TGTGCCAGCAGTCAGAGGGGGCCACCCTACGAGCAGTACTTC.

The DNA for the CDR3 is TGTGCCAGCAGTGAAGTGACAGGGGGCAATCAGCCCCAGCATTTT. Translated, it gives CASSEVTGGNQPQHF. The chain recombines TRBV6-1 with TRBJ1-5; the match to TRBD1 covers 8 bases. The CDR3 runs 15 residues. J was trimmed by 2 bases and V by 1 base; bases with no gene match: 1. In germline, CDR1 is MNHNS, CDR2 SASEGT.

The rearrangement links TRBV11-2 to TRBJ2-1; the D gene is possibly TRBD2 (5 bases). With 2 bases removed from V and 3 bases from J, the gap between germline ends came to 8 bases. This CDR3 contains 14 residues. Looked up from germline, CDR1 is SGHAT and CDR2 is FQNNGV. CDR3 sequence (DNA): TGTGCCAGCAGCTTAAGAGGGCTCTACAATGAGCAGTTCTTC. Its translation: CASSLRGLYNEQFF.

The rearrangement joins TRBV4-2 to TRBJ2-7, with 9 bases fitting TRBD2. V lost 0 bases and J lost 0; bases outside the gene matches: 9. Germline V lookup: CDR1 LGHNA, CDR2 YNFKEQ. The CDR3 sequence is 18 residues long. The CDR3 here is CASSQDLSGGIFSYEQYF. DNA for the CDR3: TGTGCCAGCAGCCAAGATCTAAGCGGGGGGATATTCTCCTACGAGCAGTACTTC.

The J gene is TRBJ1-2, the V gene TRBV4-1; D may be TRBD1 (5 bases). CDR3 length: 16 residues. Germline loops: CDR1 MGHRA, CDR2 YSYEKL. V lost 0 bases and J 4 bases, leaving 15 bases between the germline ends. This CDR3 reads CASSQEITDSIYGYTF. As DNA, the CDR3 is TGCGCCAGCAGCCAAGAAATCACCGACAGCATCTATGGCTACACCTTC.

CDR3 in amino acids: CASSAGGISNQPQHF. The CDR3 DNA follows: TGTGCCAGCAGCGCTGGGGGGATTAGCAATCAGCCCCAGCATTTT. The chain joins TRBV9 to TRBJ1-5; D is possibly TRBD1 (5 bases). V lost 3 bases, J lost 0 bases, and 10 bases lay in between. CDR3 length: 15 amino acids. Germline loops: CDR1 SGDLS, CDR2 YYNGEE.

The chain recombines TRBV29-1 with TRBJ2-2, with TRBD1 as a possible D gene (5 bases). V was shortened by 0 bases and J by 2 bases, with 7 bases between the two germline ends. The V gene's germline CDR1 is SQVTM and CDR2 ANQGSEA. The CDR3 spans 14 residues. The CDR3 sequence is CSVEEGVNTGELFF. CDR3 bases: TGCAGCGTTGAAGAAGGGGTTAACACCGGGGAGCTGTTTTTT.

This clone has more than one count but fewer than ten. This chain connects TRBV7-9 to TRBJ1-5; possible D gene TRBD1, 6 bases. The germline V gene has CDR1 SEHNR and CDR2 FQNEAQ (reference sequence). Trimming shortened V by 11 bases and J by 5 bases, and 16 bases separated the two germline ends. This CDR3 is built from 13 residues. The CDR3 region has the DNA TGTGCCGGACACGCGGGGGGCCATCAGCCCCAGCATTTT. This sequence encodes CAGHAGGHQPQHF. Looking up the rest from reference TRBV7-9 and TRBJ1-5 gives the full variable domain: DTGVSQNPRHKITKRGQNVTFRCDPISEHNRLYWYRQTLGQGPEFLTYFQNEAQLEKSRLLSDRFSAERPKGSFSTLEIQRTEQGDSAMYLCAGHAGGHQPQHFGDGTRLSIL.

The chain links TRBV19 to TRBJ1-5; the D gene is possibly TRBD1 (6 bases). Trimming took off 6 bases at V and 11 bases at J, with 23 bases between the two ends. Germline V CDR1 and CDR2: LNHDA, SQIVND (reference sequence). The CDR3 totals 15 residues. The DNA for the CDR3 is TGTGCCAGTAGGGATCGGGGCCTCCGCACAGGGACCCAGCATTTT. Residues: CASRDRGLRTGTQHF.

The chain has TRBV7-8 and TRBJ2-3; D is unclear. CDR1 and CDR2 (germline): SGHVS, FQNEAQ. Trimming took off 8 bases at V and 5 bases at J, with 14 bases between the two ends. The CDR3 length is 13 residues. The CDR3 sequence: CASSSNFRDTQYF. CDR3 DNA sequence: TGTGCCAGCTCCTCAAATTTCAGAGATACGCAGTATTTT.

Of note for this clone: Germline is not matched at one junction end, which may reflect a read error. The chain combines TRBV6-1 with TRBJ2-7, with TRBD2 as a possible D gene (7 bases). Germline values: CDR1 MNHNS, CDR2 SASEGT. CDR3 size: 17 residues. CDR3 sequence (DNA): TGTGCCATCAGTGAGTCCCCAGGGGAGGGGACTCGCTACGAGCAGTACTTC. This codes for CAISESPGEGTRYEQYF.

The chain recombines TRBV7-2 with TRBJ2-5; D is possibly TRBD1 (5 bases). Trimming left V 1 base short and J 4 bases short, with 16 bases between. CDR1 is SGHTA, CDR2 FQGNSA, per germline. There are 16 residues in the CDR3. The CDR3 protein is CASSLVVRASGETQYF. Here the CDR3 DNA reads TGTGCCAGCAGCTTAGTAGTCAGGGCCTCGGGAGAGACCCAGTACTTC.

This chain uses TRBV29-1 with TRBJ1-2; TRBD1 aligns across 7 bases. V shed 4 bases and J 4 bases; nucleotides not matched to a gene: 6. Germline CDR1 reads SQVTM; CDR2 reads ANQGSEA. There are 13 residues in the CDR3. The CDR3 spells CSVGQGYGYGYTF. In nucleotides, the CDR3 is TGCAGCGTTGGACAGGGTTATGGCTATGGCTACACCTTC. Using reference TRBV29-1 and TRBJ1-2 for the parts outside the CDR3, the full variable domain is SAVISQKPSRDICQRGTSLTIQCQVDSQVTMMFWYRQQPGQSLTLIATANQGSEATYESGFVIDKFPISRPNLTFSTLTVSNMSPEDSSIYLCSVGQGYGYGYTFGSGTRLTVV.